These 5 T cell receptor beta chains came from one sample sequenced in a study of blood T cell repertoires in COVID-19. TCRdb keeps only in-frame clones here, not all; method: immunoSEQ multiplex PCR. The repertoire has approximately 440,000 clones, around 90% of them found once; the top ten carry approximately 0.65%. Specimen: PBMCs or T cells enriched from blood (not recorded which). These receptors were collected from a man younger than 35 who had recovered from COVID-19.

This sequence joins TRBV28 and TRBJ1-5; 7 nucleotides match TRBD1. The CDR3 consists of 16 residues. Germline CDR1 is MDHEN and CDR2 is SYDVKM. V lost 8 bases to trimming and J lost 1 base; unmatched junction nucleotides: 11. The CDR3 spells CASYRQGFPSNQPQHF. CDR3 nucleotide sequence: TGTGCCAGCTATCGACAGGGATTTCCAAGCAATCAGCCCCAGCATTTT.

Points on this clone: Other DNA sequences within the sample encode an identical CDR3. This chain joins TRBV6-5 and TRBJ2-5; the D is unclear. Germline CDR1 is MNHEY and CDR2 is SVGAGI. V gave up 6 bases and J gave up 2 bases, with 4 bases separating them. The CDR3 contains 11 residues. The DNA of the CDR3 is TGTGCCAGCAGGAGGCAAGAGACCCAGTACTTC. This gives the protein CASRRQETQYF.

This clone was found a few times. The rearrangement uses TRBV7-3 and TRBJ1-1; 12 bases agree with TRBD1. The germline gives CDR1 SGHTA, CDR2 FQGTGA. The V gene end was trimmed by 5 bases and the J gene end by 6 bases; junction bases not matched to a gene: 7. The CDR3 is 15 amino acids. CDR3 nucleotides: TGTGCCAGCAGCGATCCGGGACAGGGGGCCTCTGAAGCTTTCTTT. Its protein product is CASSDPGQGASEAFF.

This chain joins TRBV2 and TRBJ1-3; D is undetermined. The germline V and J ends were trimmed by 3 bases and 8 bases, with 8 bases remaining between them. The V gene's germline CDR1 is SNHLY and CDR2 FYNNEI. The CDR3 covers 12 residues. The CDR3 region has the DNA TGTGCCAGCAGTGAGGAGGGTTACACCATATATTTT. It is translated as CASSEEGYTIYF.

This chain connects TRBV21-1 to TRBJ2-7; TRBD1 was called by the table and not checked on the DNA. TRBV21-1 is a known pseudogene. The CDR3 consists of 14 residues. In DNA, the CDR3 is TGTGCCAGCAGCAAAGCGCTTTGGCCTTACGAGCAGTACTTC. This gives the protein CASSKALWPYEQYF.